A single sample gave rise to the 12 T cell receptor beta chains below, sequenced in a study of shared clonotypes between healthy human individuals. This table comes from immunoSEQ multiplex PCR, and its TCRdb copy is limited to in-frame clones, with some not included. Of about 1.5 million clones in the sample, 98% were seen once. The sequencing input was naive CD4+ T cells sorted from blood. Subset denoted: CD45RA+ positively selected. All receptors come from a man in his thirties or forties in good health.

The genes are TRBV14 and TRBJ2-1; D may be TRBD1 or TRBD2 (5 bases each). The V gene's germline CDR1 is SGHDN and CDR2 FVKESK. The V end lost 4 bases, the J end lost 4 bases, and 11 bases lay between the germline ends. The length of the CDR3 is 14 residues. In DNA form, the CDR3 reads TGTGCCAGCAGCCGCCTTGGGGGTTACAATGAGCAGTTCTTC. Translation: CASSRLGGYNEQFF.

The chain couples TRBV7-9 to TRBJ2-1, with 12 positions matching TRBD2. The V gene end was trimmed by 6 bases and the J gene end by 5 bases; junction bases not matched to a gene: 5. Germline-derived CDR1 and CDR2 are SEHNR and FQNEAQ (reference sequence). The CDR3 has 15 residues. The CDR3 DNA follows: TGTGCCAGCAGTTCCGGGACTAGCGGGCACAATGAGCAGTTCTTC. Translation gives CASSSGTSGHNEQFF.

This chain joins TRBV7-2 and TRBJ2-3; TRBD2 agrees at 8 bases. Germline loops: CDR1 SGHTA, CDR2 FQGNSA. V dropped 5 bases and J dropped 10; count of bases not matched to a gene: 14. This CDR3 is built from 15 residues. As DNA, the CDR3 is TGTGCCAGCAGCCAGATTGGAGCGGGAGAAAAAGCGCAGTATTTT. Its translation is CASSQIGAGEKAQYF.

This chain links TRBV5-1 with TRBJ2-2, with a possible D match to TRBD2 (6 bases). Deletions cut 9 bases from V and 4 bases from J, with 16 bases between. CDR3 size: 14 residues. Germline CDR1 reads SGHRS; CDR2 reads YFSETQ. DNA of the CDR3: TGCGCCACCTATACAGGAGGGAGCACCGGGGAGCTGTTTTTT. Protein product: CATYTGGSTGELFF.

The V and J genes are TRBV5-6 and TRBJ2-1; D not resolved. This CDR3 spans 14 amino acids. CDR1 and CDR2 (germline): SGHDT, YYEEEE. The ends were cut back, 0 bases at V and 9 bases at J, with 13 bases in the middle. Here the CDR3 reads CASSLGVRNSEQFF. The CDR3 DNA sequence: TGTGCCAGCAGCTTGGGGGTCCGTAACTCTGAGCAGTTCTTC.

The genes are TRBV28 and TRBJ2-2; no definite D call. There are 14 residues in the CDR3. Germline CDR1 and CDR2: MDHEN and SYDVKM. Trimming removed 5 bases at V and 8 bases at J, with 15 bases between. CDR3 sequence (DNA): TGTGCCAGCAGTCTCACGGACCCCCCTGGGGAGCTGTTTTTT. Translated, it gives CASSLTDPPGELFF.

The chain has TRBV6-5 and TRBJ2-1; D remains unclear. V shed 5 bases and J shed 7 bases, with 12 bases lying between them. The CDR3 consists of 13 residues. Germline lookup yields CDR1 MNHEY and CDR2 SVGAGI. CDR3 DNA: TGTGCCAGCAGTATCCGGAGCCGTAATGAGCAGTTCTTC. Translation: CASSIRSRNEQFF.

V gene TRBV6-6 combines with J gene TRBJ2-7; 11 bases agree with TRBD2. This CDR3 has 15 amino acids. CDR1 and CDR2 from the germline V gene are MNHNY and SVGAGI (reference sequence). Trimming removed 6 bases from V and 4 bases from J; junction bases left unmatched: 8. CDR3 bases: TGTGCCAGCAGAACCTTAGCGGGAGGGTTTTACGAGCAGTACTTC. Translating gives CASRTLAGGFYEQYF.

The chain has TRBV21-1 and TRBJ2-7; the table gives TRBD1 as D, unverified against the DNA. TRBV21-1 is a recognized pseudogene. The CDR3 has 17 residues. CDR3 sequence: CASSKALSDSDLYEQYF. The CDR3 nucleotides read TGTGCCAGCAGCAAAGCGCTTTCGGACAGTGACCTCTACGAGCAGTACTTC.

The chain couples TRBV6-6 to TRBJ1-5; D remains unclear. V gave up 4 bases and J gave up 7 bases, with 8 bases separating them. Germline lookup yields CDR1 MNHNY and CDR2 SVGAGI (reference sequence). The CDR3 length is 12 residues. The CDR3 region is CASSLPDQPQHF. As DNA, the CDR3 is TGTGCCAGCAGTTTACCGGACCAGCCCCAGCATTTT.

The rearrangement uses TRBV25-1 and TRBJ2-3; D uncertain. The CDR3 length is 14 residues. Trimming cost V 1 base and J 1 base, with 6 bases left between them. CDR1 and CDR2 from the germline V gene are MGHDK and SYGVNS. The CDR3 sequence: CASSEFHRTDTQYF. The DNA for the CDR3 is TGTGCCAGCAGTGAATTCCATCGCACAGATACGCAGTATTTT.

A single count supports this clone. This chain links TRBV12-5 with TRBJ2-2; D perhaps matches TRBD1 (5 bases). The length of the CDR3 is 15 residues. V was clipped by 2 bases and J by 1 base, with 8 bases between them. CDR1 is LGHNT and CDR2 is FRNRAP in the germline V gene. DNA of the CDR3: TGTGCTAGTGGTTTGAGTACAGGGAACACCGGGGAGCTGTTTTTT. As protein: CASGLSTGNTGELFF.